This note documents a single T cell receptor (beta chain) sequence. The sequenced fragment ends 3 residues before the CDR3 boundary, so the rest is inferred from the germline J gene. At the DNA level, this CDR3 is encoded by other sequences in the same sample as well. This CDR3 spans 15 amino acids. Germline V gives CDR1 LNHDA, CDR2 SQIVND (reference sequence). With V trimmed by 7 bases and J by 6 bases, 11 bases remained unmatched. This entry comes from a study of T cells in women clearing cervical HPV infection. Profiled with immunoSEQ multiplex PCR; TCRdb holds only in-frame clones, not every one. The sample includes roughly 20,000 clones.

This sequence joins TRBV19 and TRBJ2-3, with 9 bases aligning to TRBD1. The sequencing sample was made of blood buffy coat. The sequence derives from a woman between 18 and 70 years old with a cervical HPV16 infection that either progressed to CIN3+ or cleared (not recorded which). CDR3 sequence: CASTAVGQGWDTQYF. The sequenced part of the CDR3 DNA is TGTGCCAGTACCGCCGTGGGACAGGGTTGGGATACG.